This TCR beta chain was identified during a study of cytomegalovirus exposure and HLA in healthy donors. The study's findings and limits: A later analysis found common viral pathogens apparently linked to several of the most significant clusters. Reportedly, HLA-A and HLA-B alleles of most subjects were accurately predicted from TCR beta. Per a prior analysis, the majority of TCR beta V segments were productive roughly 90% or roughly 30% of the time.

PCR amplification relied on 60 Vbeta primers (plus 13 Jbeta primers). Here immunoSEQ multiplex PCR was the method, and the copy in TCRdb shows in-frame clones only, minus some. Found here are about 170,000 clones, roughly 80% of them singletons; the top ten hold approximately 2.4%. This CDR3 is 16 amino acids long. CDR1 is MNHEY, CDR2 SMNVEV, per germline (reference sequence). With 3 bases removed from V and 4 bases from J, the gap between germline ends came to 17 bases. As regards this clone: Its antigen is not known.

This TCR came from a male donor in good health and CMV-seronegative. Sequenced: PBMCs. The chain combines TRBV27 with TRBJ2-3, with D possibly matching TRBD2 (6 bases). The CDR3 loop is CASSLAAGLGSDTQYF. CDR3 nucleotide sequence: TGTGCCAGCAGTTTGGCCGCGGGACTCGGTTCAGATACGCAGTATTTT.